Shown below are 21 T cell receptor beta chains from a single sample sequenced in a study of cytomegalovirus exposure and HLA in healthy donors. The primer mix had 60 Vbeta and 13 Jbeta primers. TCRdb's copy holds only in-frame clones and misses some; the assay was immunoSEQ multiplex PCR. This sample has 150,000 to 180,000 clones; 74% occur once, and the top ten carry approximately 2.3%. The source material was PBMCs. These TCRs come from a man aged 30 to 39 in good health and CMV-seronegative.

The chain uses TRBV28 and TRBJ1-6; 8 bases are shared with TRBD1. Germline V lookup: CDR1 MDHEN, CDR2 SYDVKM. The CDR3 extends over 15 amino acids. V shed 5 bases and J 7 bases; nucleotides not matched to a gene: 7. CDR3 DNA sequence: TGTGCCAGCAGTACTGCAGGGGGCGGGAATTCACCCCTCCACTTT. Residues: CASSTAGGGNSPLHF.

The rearrangement links TRBV5-8 to TRBJ2-3; 14 bases are a match to TRBD2. Losses at the gene ends were 4 bases for V and 4 bases for J; bases not matched to a gene: 5. CDR1 and CDR2 (germline): SGHTS, YDEGEE. This CDR3 is 16 amino acids long. CDR3 amino acids: CASSEGLAGVPDTQYF. CDR3 nucleotides: TGTGCCAGCAGCGAGGGACTAGCGGGGGTCCCAGATACGCAGTATTTT.

This clone has a handful of counts. The genes are TRBV6-1 and TRBJ2-1, with 9 bases aligning to TRBD2. Per the germline V gene, CDR1 is MNHNS and CDR2 is SASEGT. CDR3 length: 14 residues. V dropped 6 bases and J dropped 6; count of bases not matched to a gene: 6. CDR3 sequence reads: CASRGGGAINEQFF. The CDR3 DNA sequence: TGTGCCAGCAGGGGCGGGGGGGCAATCAATGAGCAGTTCTTC.

The rearrangement links TRBV7-9 to TRBJ2-1; D is perhaps TRBD1 (6 bases). From germline, CDR1 is SEHNR and CDR2 FQNEAQ (reference sequence). V lost 4 bases, J lost 4 bases, and 8 bases lay in between. The CDR3 loop spans 13 amino acids. The DNA of the CDR3 is TGTGCCAGCAGCTCCGGACAGTACAATGAGCAGTTCTTC. Its translation is CASSSGQYNEQFF.

This clone appeared once. This chain uses TRBV29-1 with TRBJ1-3, with 7 nucleotides matching TRBD1. The CDR3 is made up of 17 amino acids. Looked up from germline, CDR1 is SQVTM and CDR2 is ANQGSEA. J was trimmed by 0 bases and V by 0 bases; bases with no gene match: 8. The CDR3 spells CSVEDFSTGTSGNTIYF. DNA of the CDR3: TGCAGCGTTGAAGATTTCTCGACAGGGACCTCTGGAAACACCATATATTTT.

The V gene is TRBV5-6, the J gene TRBJ1-1; a weak D match, TRBD1 (5 bases). Looked up from germline, CDR1 is SGHDT and CDR2 is YYEEEE. V was clipped by 0 bases and J by 6 bases, with 9 bases between them. The CDR3 has 13 residues. The CDR3 coding sequence is TGTGCCAGCAGCTTGGTGGGGCCTTCTGAAGCTTTCTTT. Translated: CASSLVGPSEAFF.

The V and J genes are TRBV5-6 and TRBJ1-1; 9 positions agree with TRBD1. CDR1 and CDR2 (germline): SGHDT, YYEEEE. V dropped 4 bases and J dropped 11; count of bases not matched to a gene: 12. The CDR3 extends over 14 amino acids. CDR3 sequence: CASSTTGGAVQAFF. For the CDR3, the DNA is TGTGCCAGCAGCACCACAGGGGGCGCGGTTCAGGCTTTCTTT.

The chain recombines TRBV5-4 with TRBJ1-6; D perhaps matches TRBD1 (5 bases). This CDR3 comprises 15 residues. Per germline, CDR1 SGHNT and CDR2 YYREEE (reference sequence). With 4 bases removed from V and 7 bases from J, the gap between germline ends came to 15 bases. CDR3 DNA: TGTGCCAGCAGCCCGCAGTCAGGGCTAAATTCACCCCTCCACTTT. Its translation: CASSPQSGLNSPLHF.

The V call is TRBV11-3, the J call TRBJ1-4; unclear D gene. CDR3 size: 14 residues. Trimming cost V 6 bases and J 7 bases, with 15 bases left between them. Germline V gives CDR1 SGHNT, CDR2 YENEEA. CDR3: CASRPRVEGEKLFF. CDR3 bases: TGTGCCAGCAGACCAAGGGTAGAGGGTGAAAAACTGTTTTTT.

V and J are TRBV5-1 and TRBJ2-7; D may be TRBD1 (6 bases). The V gene lost 4 bases and the J gene lost 5 bases, with 22 bases spanning the gap. This CDR3 is built from 16 residues. CDR1 SGHRS and CDR2 YFSETQ come from the germline V gene. The CDR3 sequence: CASSAYRDTLLHEQYF. Here the CDR3 DNA reads TGCGCCAGCAGCGCCTACCGGGACACCCTACTCCACGAGCAGTACTTC. Full variable domain (rest looked up from reference TRBV5-1 and TRBJ2-7): KAGVTQTPRYLIKTRGQQVTLSCSPISGHRSVSWYQQTPGQGLQFLFEYFSETQRNKGNFPGRFSGRQFSNSRSEMNVSTLELGDSALYLCASSAYRDTLLHEQYFGPGTRLTVT.

The chain recombines TRBV10-3 with TRBJ1-4; D may be TRBD1 (5 bases). Germline V lookup: CDR1 ENHRY, CDR2 SYGVKD. The CDR3 contains 17 residues. The V and J ends lost 0 bases and 7 bases respectively, with 18 bases between them. DNA for the CDR3: TGTGCCATCAGTGAGTCTTGGGGGAGGCGAGGAAGTGAAAAACTGTTTTTT. It yields the protein CAISESWGRRGSEKLFF.

V is TRBV11-3 and J is TRBJ2-3; TRBD2 matches 11 bases. From germline, CDR1 is SGHNT and CDR2 YENEEA. The J segment lost 4 bases and the V segment lost 5 bases, leaving 5 bases of the junction unmatched. This CDR3 is 15 amino acids long. This CDR3 reads CASSPGTSGPDTQYF. Written as DNA, the CDR3 is TGTGCCAGCAGCCCAGGGACTAGCGGCCCAGATACGCAGTATTTT.

CDR3 coding DNA: TGTGCCAGCAGTCAAGCACCCCTCTATGGCTACACCTTC. Amino acid sequence: CASSQAPLYGYTF. This chain connects TRBV6-6 to TRBJ1-2; D remains ambiguous. Germline V gene lookup returns CDR1 MNHNY and CDR2 SVGAGI (reference sequence). This CDR3 has 13 amino acids. The V end lost 5 bases, the J end lost 4 bases, and 11 bases lay between the germline ends.

This chain joins TRBV7-2 and TRBJ2-7; TRBD1 agrees at 9 bases. V gave up 3 bases and J gave up 3 bases; unmatched junction bases: 15. The CDR3 sequence is 18 residues long. The germline gives CDR1 SGHTA, CDR2 FQGNSA. The CDR3 loop is CASSFFAGWTGEGYEQYF. In DNA form, the CDR3 reads TGTGCCAGCAGCTTCTTCGCGGGATGGACAGGGGAGGGCTACGAGCAGTACTTC.

This clone occurred a few times. This chain uses TRBV19 with TRBJ2-1; 10 bases fit TRBD1. Germline CDR1 reads LNHDA; CDR2 reads SQIVND (reference sequence). The length of the CDR3 is 14 residues. The ends lost 8 bases at V and 8 bases at J; junction bases unmatched: 9. DNA for the CDR3: TGTGCCAGTCAAAGCGGGACAGGGGACCATGAGCAGTTCTTC. Its protein product is CASQSGTGDHEQFF. The full variable domain, completed using reference TRBV19 and TRBJ2-1, is DGGITQSPKYLFRKEGQNVTLSCEQNLNHDAMYWYRQDPGQGLRLIYYSQIVNDFQKGDIAEGYSVSREKKESFPLTVTSAQKNPTAFYLCASQSGTGDHEQFFGPGTRLTVL.

The chain has TRBV29-1 and TRBJ1-1; D uncertain. The V and J ends lost 3 bases and 0 bases respectively, with 8 bases between them. CDR3 length: 13 residues. Germline loops: CDR1 SQVTM, CDR2 ANQGSEA. The CDR3 reads CSVDEVLNTEAFF. The CDR3, as DNA: TGCAGCGTTGATGAGGTCCTGAACACTGAAGCTTTCTTT.

The chain uses TRBV7-2 and TRBJ2-3, with TRBD2 matching 14 bases. Trimming took 6 bases from V and 0 from J; bases not matched to a gene: 8. The CDR3 extends over 18 amino acids. The germline CDR1 and CDR2 sequences are SGHTA and FQGNSA. For the CDR3, the DNA is TGTGCCAGCAGACGGAGGGGACTAGCGGGAGCAAGCACAGATACGCAGTATTTT. Protein product: CASRRRGLAGASTDTQYF.

V gene TRBV6-1 combines with J gene TRBJ2-2, with D possibly TRBD1 on 6 matching bases. Germline CDR1 and CDR2: MNHNS and SASEGT. This CDR3 has 15 amino acids. The ends were cut back, 4 bases at V and 0 bases at J, with 9 bases in the middle. CDR3: CASSVGAPNTGELFF. As DNA, the CDR3 is TGTGCCAGCAGTGTGGGGGCGCCGAACACCGGGGAGCTGTTTTTT.

This chain links TRBV4-3 with TRBJ1-5; D is undetermined. Germline CDR1 LGHNA, CDR2 YSLEER. V was cut by 0 bases and J by 8 bases, with 14 bases left in between. The CDR3 extends over 15 amino acids. The CDR3 sequence is CASSQDVGLTEPQHF. The CDR3 DNA sequence: TGCGCCAGCAGCCAAGATGTCGGGTTAACCGAGCCCCAGCATTTT.

The chain has TRBV7-2 and TRBJ2-3, with D possibly TRBD2 on 6 matching bases. Germline V lookup: CDR1 SGHTA, CDR2 FQGNSA. The V and J ends lost 4 bases and 8 bases respectively, with 10 bases between them. The CDR3 extends over 12 amino acids. The CDR3 loop reads CASSSPGGTQYF. The CDR3 DNA is TGTGCCAGCAGCTCGCCCGGGGGTACGCAGTATTTT. The full variable domain, in which reference TRBV7-2 and TRBJ2-3 provide the parts outside the CDR3, is GAGVSQSPSNKVTEKGKDVELRCDPISGHTALYWYRQSLGQGLEFLIYFQGNSAPDKSGLPSDRFSAERTGGSVSTLTIQRTQQEDSAVYLCASSSPGGTQYFGPGTRLTVL.

This clone occurred a few times. This sequence joins TRBV27 and TRBJ1-1, with TRBD1 matching over 10 bases. The germline gives CDR1 MNHEY, CDR2 SMNVEV (reference sequence). This CDR3 has 18 residues. Trimming took 2 bases from V and 0 from J; bases not matched to a gene: 9. The CDR3 loop is CASSLRHRDRGVNTEAFF. The CDR3 bases are TGTGCCAGCAGTTTACGCCACCGGGACAGGGGAGTGAACACTGAAGCTTTCTTT.